The sequence of this T cell receptor beta chain was determined in a study of shared clonotypes between healthy human individuals. In the case of this clone: As yet, its antigen is unknown.

Method: immunoSEQ multiplex PCR; TCRdb's copy keeps in-frame clones and lacks some. Of some 2,500,000 clones in the sample, approximately 93% were seen once. This CDR3 contains 16 residues. Trimming pared 5 bases from V and 8 bases from J, leaving 22 bases between. Germline lookup yields CDR1 MNHNY and CDR2 SVGAGI (reference sequence). Study-level results: Naive subsets, compared against memory subsets, generally had larger estimated richness values.

This sequence originates from a man aged 18 to 35 in good health. Some clones in this sample may be carry-over from other donors' samples. Sequencing input: naive CD4+ T cells from PBMCs. Noted subset: CD45RA+ positively selected. This chain joins TRBV6-6 and TRBJ1-5, with D possibly matching TRBD1 (6 bases). The CDR3 reads CASSGGGAGVGEPQHF. The CDR3 DNA is TGTGCCAGCAGTGGGGGTGGGGCAGGGGTTGGTGAGCCCCAGCATTTT.